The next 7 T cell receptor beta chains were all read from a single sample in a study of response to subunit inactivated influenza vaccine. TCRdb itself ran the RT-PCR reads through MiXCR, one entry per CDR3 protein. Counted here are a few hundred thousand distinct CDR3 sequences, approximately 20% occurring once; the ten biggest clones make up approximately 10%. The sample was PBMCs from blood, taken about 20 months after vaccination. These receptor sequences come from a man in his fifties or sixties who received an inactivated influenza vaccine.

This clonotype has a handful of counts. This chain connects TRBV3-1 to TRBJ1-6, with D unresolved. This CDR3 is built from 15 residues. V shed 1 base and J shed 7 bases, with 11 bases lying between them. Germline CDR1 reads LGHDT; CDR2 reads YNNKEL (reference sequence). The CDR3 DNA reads TGTGCCAGCAGCCAAGGGGTCCGAAGCAATTCACCCCTCCACTTT. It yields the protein CASSQGVRSNSPLHF.

The DNA for the CDR3 is TGTGCCAGCAGTCCTCCAGGGGTCTCAACTTACAATGAGCAGTTCTTC. Its protein product is CASSPPGVSTYNEQFF. The chain recombines TRBV28 with TRBJ2-1; the D gene is possibly TRBD1 (6 bases). Trimming cost V 5 bases and J 4 bases, with 18 bases left between them. The CDR3 consists of 16 residues. Germline CDR1 is MDHEN and CDR2 is SYDVKM. Combining the CDR3 with reference TRBV28 and TRBJ2-1 gives the whole variable domain DVKVTQSSRYLVKRTGEKVFLECVQDMDHENMFWYRQDPGLGLRLIYFSYDVKMKEKGDIPEGYSVSREKKERFSLILESASTNQTSMYLCASSPPGVSTYNEQFFGPGTRLTVL.

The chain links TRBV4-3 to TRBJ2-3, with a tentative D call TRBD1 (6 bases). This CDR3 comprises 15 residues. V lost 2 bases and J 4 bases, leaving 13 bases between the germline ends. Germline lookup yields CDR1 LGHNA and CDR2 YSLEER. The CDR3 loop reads CASSQTGRGADTQYF. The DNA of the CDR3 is TGCGCCAGCAGCCAAACGGGCAGGGGAGCAGATACGCAGTATTTT.

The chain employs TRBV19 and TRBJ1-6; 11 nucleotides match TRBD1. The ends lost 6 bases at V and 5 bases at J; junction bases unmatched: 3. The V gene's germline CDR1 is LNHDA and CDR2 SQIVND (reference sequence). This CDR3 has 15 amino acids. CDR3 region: CASRPGQGDNSPLHF. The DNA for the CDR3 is TGTGCCAGTAGGCCGGGACAGGGGGATAATTCACCCCTCCACTTT.

CDR3 bases: TGTGCCACCAGCAGCCTCCTAGGTCCAGATACGCAGTATTTT. Its translation is CATSSLLGPDTQYF. V usage is TRBV15 and J usage is TRBJ2-3, with D hard to call. In germline, CDR1 is LNHNV, CDR2 YYDKDF (reference sequence). This CDR3 has 14 residues. The V end was cut by 3 bases, the J end by 4 bases, with 11 bases between. The complete variable domain, with remaining parts taken from reference TRBV15 and TRBJ2-3, reads DAMVIQNPRYQVTQFGKPVTLSCSQTLNHNVMYWYQQKSSQAPKLLFHYYDKDFNNEADTPDNFQSRRPNTSFCFLDIRSPGLGDTAMYLCATSSLLGPDTQYFGPGTRLTVL.

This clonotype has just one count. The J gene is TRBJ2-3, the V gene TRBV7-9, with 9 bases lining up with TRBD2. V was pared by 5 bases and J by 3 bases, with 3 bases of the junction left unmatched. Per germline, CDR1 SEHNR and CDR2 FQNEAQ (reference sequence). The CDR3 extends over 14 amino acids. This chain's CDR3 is CASSVSGRTDTQYF. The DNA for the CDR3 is TGTGCCAGCAGCGTTAGCGGGAGAACAGATACGCAGTATTTT.

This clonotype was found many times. The CDR3 loop is CASSFTGPGNTEAFF. The CDR3 nucleotides are TGTGCCAGCAGCTTTACGGGGCCGGGGAACACTGAAGCTTTCTTT. The chain uses TRBV7-9 and TRBJ1-1; possible D gene TRBD1, 5 bases. The germline V gene encodes CDR1 SEHNR and CDR2 FQNEAQ (reference sequence). This CDR3 has 15 residues. Trimming stripped 3 bases from V and 1 base from J, with 12 bases between.